These 14 T cell receptor beta chains came from one sample sequenced in a study of T cell repertoires in cytomegalovirus infection. TCRdb redid the calling of the reads with MiXCR, one entry per CDR3 protein. The data show 200,000 to 250,000 distinct CDR3 sequences, with around 35% seen just once and 55% to 70% held by the top ten. These receptors have no known antigen. Sample: CD8+ T cells from cultured PBMCs, taken from culture after CMV antigen stimulation. Receptor source: a human donor in good health (CMV status not recorded). Some clones in this sample may be carry-over from other donors' samples.

The CDR3 bases are TGCAGTGCTAGAGACGACCGACTAGCGGGGTTGAATGAGCAGTTCTTC. The encoded protein is CSARDDRLAGLNEQFF. This chain links TRBV20-1 with TRBJ2-1, with TRBD2 matching over 11 bases. The CDR3 loop spans 16 amino acids. The V segment lost 0 bases and the J segment 7 bases; nucleotides outside the gene matches: 8. Germline V gene data show CDR1 as DFQATT and CDR2 as SNEGSKA (reference sequence).

The gene calls are TRBV7-3 and TRBJ2-1; D is undetermined. The CDR3 contains 15 residues. V dropped 4 bases and J dropped 4 bases, with 14 bases sitting between them. Germline V gene data show CDR1 as SGHTA and CDR2 as FQGTGA. DNA for the CDR3: TGTGCCAGCAGCTCTGGAAGGGATCTTTACAATGAGCAGTTCTTC. This sequence encodes CASSSGRDLYNEQFF.

This chain joins TRBV28 and TRBJ2-7; TRBD2 matches 8 bases. The J segment lost 2 bases and the V segment lost 3 bases, leaving 15 bases of the junction unmatched. This CDR3 has 18 residues. Germline lookup yields CDR1 MDHEN and CDR2 SYDVKM. The CDR3 protein is CASSLKRGRLVTPYEQYF. The CDR3 DNA sequence: TGTGCCAGCAGTTTGAAGCGGGGGCGCTTAGTGACCCCCTACGAGCAGTACTTC.

This rearrangement joins TRBV5-4 to TRBJ2-7; D uncertain. Per the germline V gene, CDR1 is SGHNT and CDR2 is YYREEE (reference sequence). Trimming left V 3 bases short and J 7 bases short, with 20 bases between. The CDR3 runs to 15 residues. The CDR3 bases are TGTGCCAGCAGCTCCCCTCTAGAGCCGGTGAGAGAGCAGTACTTC. Its translation: CASSSPLEPVREQYF.

Only a few counts were recorded for this clonotype. The V and J genes are TRBV7-3 and TRBJ2-2; 9 bases line up with TRBD2. The CDR3 has 18 residues. Looked up from germline, CDR1 is SGHTA and CDR2 is FQGTGA. The V and J ends lost 2 bases and 4 bases, in that order; junction bases with no gene match: 11. The CDR3 DNA sequence: TGTGCCAGCAGCTTAGGGGCGGGAGGGCCTCGGAGCACCGGGGAGCTGTTTTTT. It translates to CASSLGAGGPRSTGELFF.

V and J are TRBV27 and TRBJ2-3, with TRBD2 matching over 11 bases. V gave up 5 bases and J gave up 2 bases; unmatched junction bases: 6. The CDR3 totals 16 residues. The germline gives CDR1 MNHEY, CDR2 SMNVEV (reference sequence). The DNA of the CDR3 is TGTGCCAGCAGTACCCTAGCGGGGGGATTCACAGATACGCAGTATTTT. Amino acid sequence: CASSTLAGGFTDTQYF.

This clonotype was seen only a few times. The chain links TRBV7-9 to TRBJ2-7; TRBD2 agrees at 8 bases. V gave up 5 bases and J gave up 2 bases; unmatched junction bases: 20. The CDR3 totals 19 residues. Per germline, CDR1 SEHNR and CDR2 FQNEAQ (reference sequence). Here the CDR3 reads CASSTLSGLAEGSAYEQYF. CDR3 nucleotides: TGTGCCAGCAGCACCCTTTCCGGACTAGCCGAAGGTTCCGCCTACGAGCAGTACTTC.

This clonotype was picked up a small number of times. The rearrangement links TRBV7-8 to TRBJ2-7; D is possibly TRBD2 (6 bases). Deletions cut 5 bases from V and 6 bases from J, with 23 bases between. The CDR3 spans 16 residues. CDR1 is SGHVS, CDR2 FQNEAQ, per germline. CDR3 nucleotides: TGTGCCAGCAGCCACGAGAGGGAGGCACGGAACGGCGAGCAGTACTTC. Translation gives CASSHEREARNGEQYF.

This sequence joins TRBV24-1 and TRBJ1-1, with TRBD1 matching over 9 bases. The germline V gene has CDR1 KGHDR and CDR2 SFDVKD. The CDR3 is 15 amino acids. V trimming: 4 bases; J trimming: 3 bases; junction bases outside the gene matches: 5. CDR3 sequence: CATSEGTGSDTEAFF. The DNA for the CDR3 is TGTGCCACCAGTGAGGGGACAGGGTCAGACACTGAAGCTTTCTTT.

The gene calls are TRBV27 and TRBJ1-1, with unresolved D. The CDR3 has 14 amino acids. Trimming shortened V by 5 bases and J by 4 bases, and 14 bases separated the two germline ends. Looked up from germline, CDR1 is MNHEY and CDR2 is SMNVEV (reference sequence). CDR3 sequence (DNA): TGTGCCAGCAGTAGAGGGAGCGTACGCACTGAAGCTTTCTTT. Translation: CASSRGSVRTEAFF.

This chain joins TRBV12-3 or TRBV12-4 and TRBJ1-1; D gene uncertain. Trimming took off 7 bases at V and 11 bases at J, with 20 bases between the two ends. The CDR3 is made up of 13 amino acids. The CDR3 sequence: CASIATGLEGAFF. DNA of the CDR3: TGTGCCAGCATCGCAACGGGTCTGGAGGGCGCTTTCTTT.

This clonotype was observed a few times. The chain uses TRBV6-5 and TRBJ2-3, with 7 bases identical to TRBD2. This CDR3 spans 18 amino acids. Trimming cost V 0 bases and J 5 bases; bases outside gene matches: 14. Germline-derived CDR1 and CDR2 are MNHEY and SVGAGI. Here the CDR3 reads CASSYSLFGGGRRDTQYF. In DNA form, the CDR3 reads TGTGCCAGCAGTTACTCCCTCTTTGGAGGCGGGAGACGAGATACGCAGTATTTT.

This chain links TRBV6-1 with TRBJ2-3, with 7 bases matching TRBD1. The CDR3 contains 17 residues. Trimming removed 6 bases from V and 4 bases from J; junction bases left unmatched: 16. Looked up from germline, CDR1 is MNHNS and CDR2 is SASEGT. CDR3 loop: CASSPLGDSRVADTQYF. CDR3 nucleotides: TGTGCCAGCAGCCCCCTGGGGGACAGCCGAGTGGCAGATACGCAGTATTTT.

The chain links TRBV12-3 or TRBV12-4 to TRBJ1-6, with D unresolved. V was shortened by 3 bases and J by 10 bases, with 13 bases between the two germline ends. This CDR3 comprises 14 residues. This CDR3 is CASSLRYRGSPLHF. The CDR3 nucleotides are TGTGCCAGCAGTTTGCGGTATCGTGGGTCACCCCTCCACTTT.